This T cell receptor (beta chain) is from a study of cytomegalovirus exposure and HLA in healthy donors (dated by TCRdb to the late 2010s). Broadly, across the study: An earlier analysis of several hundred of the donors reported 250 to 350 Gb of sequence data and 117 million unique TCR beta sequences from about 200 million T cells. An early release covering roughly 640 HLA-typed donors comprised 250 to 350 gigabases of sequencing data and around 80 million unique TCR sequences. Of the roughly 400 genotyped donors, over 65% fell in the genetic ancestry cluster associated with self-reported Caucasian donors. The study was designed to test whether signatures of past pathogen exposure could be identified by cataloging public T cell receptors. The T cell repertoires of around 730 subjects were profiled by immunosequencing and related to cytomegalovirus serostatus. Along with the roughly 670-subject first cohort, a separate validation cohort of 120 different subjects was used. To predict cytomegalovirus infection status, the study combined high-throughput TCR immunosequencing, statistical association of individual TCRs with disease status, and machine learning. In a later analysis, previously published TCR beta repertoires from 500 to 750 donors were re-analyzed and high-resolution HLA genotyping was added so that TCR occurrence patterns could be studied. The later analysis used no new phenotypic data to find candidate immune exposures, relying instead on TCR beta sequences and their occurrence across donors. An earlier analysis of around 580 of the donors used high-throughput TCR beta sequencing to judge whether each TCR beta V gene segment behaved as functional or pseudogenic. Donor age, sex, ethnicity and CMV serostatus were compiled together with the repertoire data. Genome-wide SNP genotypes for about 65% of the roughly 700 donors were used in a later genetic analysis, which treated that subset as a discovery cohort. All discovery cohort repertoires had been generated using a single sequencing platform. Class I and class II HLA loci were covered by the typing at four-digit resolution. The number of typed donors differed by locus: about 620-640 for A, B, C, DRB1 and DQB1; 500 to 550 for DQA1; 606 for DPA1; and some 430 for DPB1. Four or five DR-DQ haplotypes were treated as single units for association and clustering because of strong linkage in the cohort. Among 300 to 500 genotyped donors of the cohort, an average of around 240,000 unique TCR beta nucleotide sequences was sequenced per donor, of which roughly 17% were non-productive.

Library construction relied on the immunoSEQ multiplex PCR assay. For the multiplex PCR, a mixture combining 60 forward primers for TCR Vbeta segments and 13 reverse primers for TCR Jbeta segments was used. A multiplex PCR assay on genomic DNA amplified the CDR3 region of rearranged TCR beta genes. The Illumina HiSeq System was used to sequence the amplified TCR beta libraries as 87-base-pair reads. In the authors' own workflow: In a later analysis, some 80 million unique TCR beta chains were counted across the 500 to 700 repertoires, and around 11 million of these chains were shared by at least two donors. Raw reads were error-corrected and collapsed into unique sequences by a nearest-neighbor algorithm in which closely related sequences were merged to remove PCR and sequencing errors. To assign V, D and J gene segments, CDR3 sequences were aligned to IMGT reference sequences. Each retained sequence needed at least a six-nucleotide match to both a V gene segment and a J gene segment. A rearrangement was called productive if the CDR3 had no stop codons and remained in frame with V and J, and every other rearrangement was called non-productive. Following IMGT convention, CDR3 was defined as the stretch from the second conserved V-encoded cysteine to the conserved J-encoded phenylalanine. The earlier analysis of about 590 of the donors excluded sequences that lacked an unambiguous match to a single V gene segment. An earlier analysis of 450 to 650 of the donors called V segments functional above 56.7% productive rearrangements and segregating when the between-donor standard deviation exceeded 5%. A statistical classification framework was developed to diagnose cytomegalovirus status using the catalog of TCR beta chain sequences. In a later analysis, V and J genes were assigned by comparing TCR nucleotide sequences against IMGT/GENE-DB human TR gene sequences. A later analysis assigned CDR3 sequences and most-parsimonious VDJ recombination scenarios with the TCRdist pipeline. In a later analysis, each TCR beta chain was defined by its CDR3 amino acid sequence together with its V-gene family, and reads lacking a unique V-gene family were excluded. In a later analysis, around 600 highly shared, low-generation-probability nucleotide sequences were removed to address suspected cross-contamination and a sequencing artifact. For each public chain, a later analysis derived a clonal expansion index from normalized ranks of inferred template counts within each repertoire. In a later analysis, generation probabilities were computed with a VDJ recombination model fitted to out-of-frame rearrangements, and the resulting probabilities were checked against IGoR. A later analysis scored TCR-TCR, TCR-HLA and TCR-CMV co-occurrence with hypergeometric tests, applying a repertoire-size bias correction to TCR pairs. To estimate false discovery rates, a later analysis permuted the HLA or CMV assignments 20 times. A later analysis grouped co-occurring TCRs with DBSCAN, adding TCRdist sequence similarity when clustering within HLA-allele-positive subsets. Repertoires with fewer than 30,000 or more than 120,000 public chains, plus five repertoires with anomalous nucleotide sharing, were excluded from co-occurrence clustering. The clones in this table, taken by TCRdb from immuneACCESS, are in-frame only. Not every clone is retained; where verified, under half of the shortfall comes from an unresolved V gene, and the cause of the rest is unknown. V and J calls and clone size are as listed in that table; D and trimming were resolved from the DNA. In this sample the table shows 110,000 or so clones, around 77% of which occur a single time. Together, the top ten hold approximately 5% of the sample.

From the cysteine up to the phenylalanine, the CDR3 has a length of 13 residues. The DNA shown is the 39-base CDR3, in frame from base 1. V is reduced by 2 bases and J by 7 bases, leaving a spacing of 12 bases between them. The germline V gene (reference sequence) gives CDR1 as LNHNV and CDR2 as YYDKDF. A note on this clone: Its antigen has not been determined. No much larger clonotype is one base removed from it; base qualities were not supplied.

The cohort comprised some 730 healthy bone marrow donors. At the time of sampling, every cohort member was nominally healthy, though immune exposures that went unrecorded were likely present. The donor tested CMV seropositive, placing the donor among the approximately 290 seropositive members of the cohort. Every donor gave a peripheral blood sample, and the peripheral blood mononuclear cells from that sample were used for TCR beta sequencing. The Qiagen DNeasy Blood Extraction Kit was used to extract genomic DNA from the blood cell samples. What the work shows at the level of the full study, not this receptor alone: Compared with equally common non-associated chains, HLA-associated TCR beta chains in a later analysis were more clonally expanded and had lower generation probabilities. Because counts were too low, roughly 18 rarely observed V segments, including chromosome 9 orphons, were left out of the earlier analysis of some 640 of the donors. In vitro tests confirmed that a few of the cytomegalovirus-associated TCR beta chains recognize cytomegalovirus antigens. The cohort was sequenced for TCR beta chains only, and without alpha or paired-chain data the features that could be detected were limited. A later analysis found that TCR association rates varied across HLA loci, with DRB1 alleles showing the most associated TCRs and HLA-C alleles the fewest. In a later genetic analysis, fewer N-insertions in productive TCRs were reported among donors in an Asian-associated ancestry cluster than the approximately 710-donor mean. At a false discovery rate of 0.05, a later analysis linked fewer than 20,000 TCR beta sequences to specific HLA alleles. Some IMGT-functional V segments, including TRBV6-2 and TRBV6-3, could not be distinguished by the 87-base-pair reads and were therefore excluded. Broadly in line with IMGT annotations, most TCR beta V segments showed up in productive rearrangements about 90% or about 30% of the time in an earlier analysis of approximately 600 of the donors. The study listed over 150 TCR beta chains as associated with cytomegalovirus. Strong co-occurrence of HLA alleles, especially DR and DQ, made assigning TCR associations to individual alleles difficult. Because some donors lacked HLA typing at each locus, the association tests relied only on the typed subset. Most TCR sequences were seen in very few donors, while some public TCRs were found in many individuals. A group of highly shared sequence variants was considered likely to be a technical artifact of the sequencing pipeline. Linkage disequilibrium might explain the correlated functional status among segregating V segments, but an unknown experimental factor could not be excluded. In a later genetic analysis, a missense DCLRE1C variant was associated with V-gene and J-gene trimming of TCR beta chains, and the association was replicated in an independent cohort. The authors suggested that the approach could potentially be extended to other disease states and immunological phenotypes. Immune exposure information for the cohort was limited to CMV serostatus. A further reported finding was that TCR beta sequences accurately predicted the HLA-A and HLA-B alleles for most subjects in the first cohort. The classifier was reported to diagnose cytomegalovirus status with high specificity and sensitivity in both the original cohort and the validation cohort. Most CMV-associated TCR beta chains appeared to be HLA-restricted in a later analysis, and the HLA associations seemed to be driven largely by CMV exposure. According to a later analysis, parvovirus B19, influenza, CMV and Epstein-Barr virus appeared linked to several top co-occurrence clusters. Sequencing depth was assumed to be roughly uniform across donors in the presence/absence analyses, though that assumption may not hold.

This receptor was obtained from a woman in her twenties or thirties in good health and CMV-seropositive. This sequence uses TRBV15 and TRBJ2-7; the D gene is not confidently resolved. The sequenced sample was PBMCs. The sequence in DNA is TGTGCCACCAGCAGAACACCTCTGTTAGAGCAGTACTTC. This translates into CATSRTPLLEQYF.